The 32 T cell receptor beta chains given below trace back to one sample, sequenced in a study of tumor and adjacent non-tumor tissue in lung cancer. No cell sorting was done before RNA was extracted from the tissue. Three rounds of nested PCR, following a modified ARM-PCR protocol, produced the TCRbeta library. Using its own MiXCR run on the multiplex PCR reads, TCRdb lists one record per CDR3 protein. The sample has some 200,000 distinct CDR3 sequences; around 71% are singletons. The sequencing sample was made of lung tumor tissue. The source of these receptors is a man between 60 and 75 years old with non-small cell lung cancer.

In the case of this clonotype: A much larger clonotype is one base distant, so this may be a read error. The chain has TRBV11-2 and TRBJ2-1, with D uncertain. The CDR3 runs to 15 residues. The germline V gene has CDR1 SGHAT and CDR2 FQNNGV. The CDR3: CASSLEGSSFNEQFF. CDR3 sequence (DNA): TGTGCCAGCAGCTTAGAAGGTAGCTCCTTCAATGAGCAGTTCTTC.

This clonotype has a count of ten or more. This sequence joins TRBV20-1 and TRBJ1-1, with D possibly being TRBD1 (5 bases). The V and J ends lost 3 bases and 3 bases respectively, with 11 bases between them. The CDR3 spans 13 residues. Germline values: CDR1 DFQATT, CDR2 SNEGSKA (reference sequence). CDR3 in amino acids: CSASGGGDTEAFF. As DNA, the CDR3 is TGCAGTGCTAGTGGGGGGGGAGACACTGAAGCTTTCTTT.

CDR3 amino acids: CSARGDMDYGYTF. DNA for the CDR3: TGCAGTGCTAGAGGGGACATGGATTATGGCTACACCTTC. This rearrangement joins TRBV20-1 to TRBJ1-2, with D perhaps matching TRBD1 (6 bases). The CDR3 is 13 amino acids. V was shortened by 1 base and J by 5 bases, with 11 bases between the two germline ends. Germline V gives CDR1 DFQATT, CDR2 SNEGSKA (reference sequence).

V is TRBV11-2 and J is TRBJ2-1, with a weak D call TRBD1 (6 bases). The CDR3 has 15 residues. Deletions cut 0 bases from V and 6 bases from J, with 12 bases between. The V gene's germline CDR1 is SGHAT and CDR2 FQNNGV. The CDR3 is CASSLDGGGFNEQFF. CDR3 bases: TGTGCCAGCAGCTTAGATGGGGGCGGGTTCAATGAGCAGTTCTTC.

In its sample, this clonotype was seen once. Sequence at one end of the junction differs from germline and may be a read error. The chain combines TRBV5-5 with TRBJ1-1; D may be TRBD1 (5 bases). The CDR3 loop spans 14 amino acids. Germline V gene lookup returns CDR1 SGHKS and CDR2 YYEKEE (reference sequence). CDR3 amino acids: CASREGWLNTEALF. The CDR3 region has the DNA TGTGCCAGCAGAGAGGGGTGGTTGAACACTGAAGCTTTATTT.

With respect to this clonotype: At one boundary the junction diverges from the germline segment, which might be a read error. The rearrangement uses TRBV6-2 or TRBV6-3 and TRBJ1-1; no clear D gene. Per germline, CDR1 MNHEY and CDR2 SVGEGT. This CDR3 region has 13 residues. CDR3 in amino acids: CASSIVPNTQAFF. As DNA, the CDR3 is TGTGCCAGCAGTATAGTCCCGAACACTCAAGCTTTCTTT.

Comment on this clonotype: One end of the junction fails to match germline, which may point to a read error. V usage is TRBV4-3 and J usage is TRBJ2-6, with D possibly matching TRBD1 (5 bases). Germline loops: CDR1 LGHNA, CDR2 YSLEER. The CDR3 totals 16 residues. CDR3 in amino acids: CASNQEAMSGAKVLTF. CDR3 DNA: TGCGCCAGCAACCAAGAGGCGATGTCTGGGGCCAAAGTCCTGACTTTC.

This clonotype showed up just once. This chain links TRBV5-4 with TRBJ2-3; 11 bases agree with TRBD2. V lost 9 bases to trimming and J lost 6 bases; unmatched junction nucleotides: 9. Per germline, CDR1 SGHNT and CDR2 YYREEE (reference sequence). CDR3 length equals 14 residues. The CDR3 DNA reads TGTGCCATCCAGACTAGCGGGACTTTGGATACGCAGTATTTT. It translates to CAIQTSGTLDTQYF.

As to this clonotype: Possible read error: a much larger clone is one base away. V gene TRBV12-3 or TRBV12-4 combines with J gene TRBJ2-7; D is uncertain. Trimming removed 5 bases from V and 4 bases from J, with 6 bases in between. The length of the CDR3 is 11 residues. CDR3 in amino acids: CASSVIYEQYF. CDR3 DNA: TGTGCCAGCAGTGTGATTTACGAGCAGTACTTC.

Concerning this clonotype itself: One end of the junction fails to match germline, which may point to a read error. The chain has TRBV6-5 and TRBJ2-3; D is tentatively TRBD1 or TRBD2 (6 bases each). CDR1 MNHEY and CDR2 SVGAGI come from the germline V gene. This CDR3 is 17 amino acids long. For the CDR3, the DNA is TGTACCAGCAGTTACGGGGGACATCCTACTAGCACAGTTACGCAGTATTTT. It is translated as CTSSYGGHPTSTVTQYF.

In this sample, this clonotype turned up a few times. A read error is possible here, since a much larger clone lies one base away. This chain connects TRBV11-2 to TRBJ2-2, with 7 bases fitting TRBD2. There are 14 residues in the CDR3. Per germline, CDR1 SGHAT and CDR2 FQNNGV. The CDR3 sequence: CTSSLRGDTGELFF. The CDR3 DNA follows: TGTACCTCCAGCCTTCGGGGGGACACCGGGGAGCTGTTTTTT.

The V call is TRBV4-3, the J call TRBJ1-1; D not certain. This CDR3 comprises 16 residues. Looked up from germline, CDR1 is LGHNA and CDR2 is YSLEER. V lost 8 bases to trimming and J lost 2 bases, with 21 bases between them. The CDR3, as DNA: TGCGCCAGCGACCAAGATCATATTCAGTCCAACACTGAAGCTTTCTTT. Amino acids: CASDQDHIQSNTEAFF.

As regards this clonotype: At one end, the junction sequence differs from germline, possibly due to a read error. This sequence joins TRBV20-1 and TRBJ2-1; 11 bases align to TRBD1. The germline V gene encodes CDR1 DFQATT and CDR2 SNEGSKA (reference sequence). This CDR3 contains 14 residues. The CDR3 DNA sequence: TGCAGTGCTAGAGTGGGACAGGGGGGCCTTGAGCAGTTATTC. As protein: CSARVGQGGLEQLF.

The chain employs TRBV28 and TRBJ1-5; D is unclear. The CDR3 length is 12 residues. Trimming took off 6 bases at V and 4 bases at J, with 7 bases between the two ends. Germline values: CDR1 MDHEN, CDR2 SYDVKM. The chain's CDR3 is CASSRLNQPQHF. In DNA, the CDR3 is TGTGCCAGCAGCCGACTGAATCAGCCCCAGCATTTT.

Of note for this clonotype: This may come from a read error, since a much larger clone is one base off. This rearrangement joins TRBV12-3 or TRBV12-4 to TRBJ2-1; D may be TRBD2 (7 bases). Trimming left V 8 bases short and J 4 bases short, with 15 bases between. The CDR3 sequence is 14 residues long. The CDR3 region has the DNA TGTGCCAGCCAAACTAGGGGGGGGTACAATGAGCAGTTCTTC. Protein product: CASQTRGGYNEQFF.

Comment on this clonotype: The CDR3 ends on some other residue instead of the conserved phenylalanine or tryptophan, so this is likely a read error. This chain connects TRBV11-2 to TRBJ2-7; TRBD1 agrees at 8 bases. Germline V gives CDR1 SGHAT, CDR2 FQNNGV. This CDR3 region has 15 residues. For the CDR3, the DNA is TGTGTCAGCAGCTTAAGGACAGGGTTATCTTACAAGCAGTACATC. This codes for CVSSLRTGLSYKQYI.

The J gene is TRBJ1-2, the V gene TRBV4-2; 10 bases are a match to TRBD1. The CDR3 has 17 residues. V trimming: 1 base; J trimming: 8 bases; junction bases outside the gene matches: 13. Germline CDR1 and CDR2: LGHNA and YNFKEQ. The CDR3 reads CASSQATGGAYIEGYTF. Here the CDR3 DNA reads TGTGCCAGCAGCCAAGCGACAGGGGGCGCCTATATAGAGGGCTACACCTTC.

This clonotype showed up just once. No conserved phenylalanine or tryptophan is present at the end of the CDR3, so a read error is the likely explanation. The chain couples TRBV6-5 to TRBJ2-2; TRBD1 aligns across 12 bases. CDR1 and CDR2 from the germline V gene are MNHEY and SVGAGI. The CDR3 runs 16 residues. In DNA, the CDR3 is TGTACCAGCATCTGGGGACAGGGGGCTTCGTTCGGGGAGCTGTTTTTA. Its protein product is CTSIWGQGASFGELFL.

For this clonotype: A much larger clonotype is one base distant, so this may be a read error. The CDR3 DNA is TGCAGTGCCACTCAGGGCCTCAATCAGCTCCAGCATTTT. Translating gives CSATQGLNQLQHF. The chain employs TRBV20-1 and TRBJ1-5; possibly TRBD1 for D (5 bases). This CDR3 has 13 amino acids. CDR1 is DFQATT, CDR2 SNEGSKA, per germline (reference sequence).

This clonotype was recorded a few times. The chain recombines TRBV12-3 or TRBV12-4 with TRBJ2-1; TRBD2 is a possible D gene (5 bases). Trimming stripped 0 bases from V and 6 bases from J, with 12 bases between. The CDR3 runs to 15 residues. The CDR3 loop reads CASSLALEGVNEQFF. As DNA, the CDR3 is TGTGCCAGCAGTTTAGCCTTAGAGGGAGTCAATGAGCAGTTCTTC.

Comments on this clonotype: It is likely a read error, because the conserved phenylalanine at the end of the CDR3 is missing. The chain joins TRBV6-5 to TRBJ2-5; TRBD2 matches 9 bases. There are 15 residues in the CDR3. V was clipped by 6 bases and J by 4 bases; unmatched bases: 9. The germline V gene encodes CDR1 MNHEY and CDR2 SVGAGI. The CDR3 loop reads CASRMGSGGSETQYL. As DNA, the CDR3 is TGTGCCAGCAGGATGGGGAGCGGGGGGTCAGAGACCCAGTACTTA.

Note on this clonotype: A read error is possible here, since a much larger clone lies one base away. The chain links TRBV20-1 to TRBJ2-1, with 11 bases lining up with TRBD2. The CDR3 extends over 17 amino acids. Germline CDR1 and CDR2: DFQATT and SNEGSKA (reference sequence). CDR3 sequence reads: CSARTVISGGAVNDQFF. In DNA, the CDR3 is TGCAGTGCTAGGACGGTTATTAGCGGGGGGGCCGTAAATGACCAGTTCTTC.

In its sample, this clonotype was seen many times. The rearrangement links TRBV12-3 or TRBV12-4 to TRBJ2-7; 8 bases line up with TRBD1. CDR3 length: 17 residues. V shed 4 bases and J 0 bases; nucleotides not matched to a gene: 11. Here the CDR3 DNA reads TGTGCCAGCAGTTCAACGCGGGACAGGCTAAGCTCCTACGAGCAGTACTTC. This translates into CASSSTRDRLSSYEQYF.

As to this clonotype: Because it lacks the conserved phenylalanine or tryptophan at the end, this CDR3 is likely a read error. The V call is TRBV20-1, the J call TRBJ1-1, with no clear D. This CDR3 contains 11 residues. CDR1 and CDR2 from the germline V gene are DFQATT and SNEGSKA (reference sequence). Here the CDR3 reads CNARGGPEAFS. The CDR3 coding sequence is TGCAATGCTAGAGGTGGCCCTGAAGCTTTCTCT.

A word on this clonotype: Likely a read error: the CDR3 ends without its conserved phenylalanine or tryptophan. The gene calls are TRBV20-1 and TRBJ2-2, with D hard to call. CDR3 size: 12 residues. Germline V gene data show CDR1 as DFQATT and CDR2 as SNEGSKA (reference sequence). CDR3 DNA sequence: TGCAGTGCTAGTCTGTTCACCGCGGAGCTGTTTTAT. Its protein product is CSASLFTAELFY.

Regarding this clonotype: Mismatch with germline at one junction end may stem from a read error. CDR3 amino acids: CASSQRQVATNGKLFF. The CDR3 DNA follows: TGCGCCAGCAGCCAGCGACAGGTTGCAACTAATGGAAAACTGTTTTTT. This rearrangement joins TRBV4-3 to TRBJ1-4, with D maybe TRBD1 (6 bases). The CDR3 length is 16 residues. Germline assignment: CDR1 LGHNA and CDR2 YSLEER.

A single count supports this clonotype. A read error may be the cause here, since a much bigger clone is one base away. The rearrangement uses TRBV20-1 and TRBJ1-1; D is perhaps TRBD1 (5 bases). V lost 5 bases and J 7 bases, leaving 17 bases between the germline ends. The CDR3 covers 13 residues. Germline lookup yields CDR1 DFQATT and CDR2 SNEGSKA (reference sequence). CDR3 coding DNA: TGCAGTGCTTCGGACACTTCGGAGGTTGAAGCTTTCTTT. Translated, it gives CSASDTSEVEAFF.

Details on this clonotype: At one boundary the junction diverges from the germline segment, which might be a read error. CDR3 amino acids: CDSSRGTGIQETLYF. In DNA form, the CDR3 reads TGTGACAGCAGCCGCGGGACAGGGATACAAGAGACCCTGTACTTC. This rearrangement joins TRBV11-3 to TRBJ2-5; 9 nucleotides align to TRBD1. Germline V gene lookup returns CDR1 SGHNT and CDR2 YENEEA. The CDR3 spans 15 residues.

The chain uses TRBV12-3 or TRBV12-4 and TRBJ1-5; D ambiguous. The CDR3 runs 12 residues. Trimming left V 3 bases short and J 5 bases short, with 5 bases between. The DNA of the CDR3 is TGTGCCAGCAGTTTTTCCCATCAGCCCCAGCATTTT. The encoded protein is CASSFSHQPQHF.

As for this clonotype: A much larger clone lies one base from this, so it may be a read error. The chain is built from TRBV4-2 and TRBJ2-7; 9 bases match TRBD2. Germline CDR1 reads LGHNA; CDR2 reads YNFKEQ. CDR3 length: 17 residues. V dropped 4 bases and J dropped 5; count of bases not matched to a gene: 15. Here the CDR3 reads CASSRGSGGSRANEQYF. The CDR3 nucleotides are TGTGCCAGCAGCCGAGGAAGCGGGGGGTCCCGGGCCAACGAGCAGTACTTC.

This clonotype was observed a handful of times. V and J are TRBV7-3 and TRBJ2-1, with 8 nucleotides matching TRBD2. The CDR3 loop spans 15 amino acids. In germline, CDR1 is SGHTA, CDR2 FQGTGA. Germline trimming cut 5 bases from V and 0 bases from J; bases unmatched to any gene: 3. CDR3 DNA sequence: TGTGCCAGCAGCATTAGCGGGGCCTCCTACAATGAGCAGTTCTTC. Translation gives CASSISGASYNEQFF. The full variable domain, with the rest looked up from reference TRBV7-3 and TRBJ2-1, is GAGVSQTPSNKVTEKGKYVELRCDPISGHTALYWYRQSLGQGPEFLIYFQGTGAADDSGLPNDRFFAVRPEGSVSTLKIQRTERGDSAVYLCASSISGASYNEQFFGPGTRLTVL.

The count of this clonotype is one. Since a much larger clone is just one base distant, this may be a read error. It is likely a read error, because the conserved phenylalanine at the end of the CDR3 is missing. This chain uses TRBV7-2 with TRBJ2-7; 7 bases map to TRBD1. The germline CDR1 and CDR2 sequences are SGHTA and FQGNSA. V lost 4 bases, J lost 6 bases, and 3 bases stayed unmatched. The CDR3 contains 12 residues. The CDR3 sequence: CASSSTGVEQYS. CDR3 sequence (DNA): TGTGCCAGCAGCTCAACAGGGGTCGAGCAGTACTCC.